Following are 16 T cell receptor beta chains from one sample sequenced in a study of blood T cell repertoires in COVID-19. Libraries were prepared by immunoSEQ multiplex PCR; TCRdb keeps only in-frame clonotypes and omits some of them. The sample contains 200,000 to 250,000 clones, 65% to 85% of which appear only once. The sample comprised peripheral blood. The source is a woman aged 55-70 years with acute or convalescent COVID-19.

V usage is TRBV6-5 and J usage is TRBJ2-3; the D gene is possibly TRBD2 (6 bases). Trimming left V 5 bases short and J 10 bases short, with 13 bases between. Per the germline V gene, CDR1 is MNHEY and CDR2 is SVGAGI. The CDR3 loop spans 12 amino acids. The CDR3 DNA follows: TGTGCCAGCAGTCCCGGGACTTCGGCGCAGTATTTT. Translated, it gives CASSPGTSAQYF.

The V gene is TRBV28, the J gene TRBJ2-3, with TRBD2 identical over 14 bases. The CDR3 length is 18 residues. Losses at the gene ends were 3 bases for V and 2 bases for J; bases not matched to a gene: 7. Per germline, CDR1 MDHEN and CDR2 SYDVKM. The CDR3, as DNA: TGTGCCAGCAGTTTTATTGGGACTAGCGGGAGTTACACAGATACGCAGTATTTT. Translated, it gives CASSFIGTSGSYTDTQYF.

This clone showed up just a few times. The chain links TRBV19 to TRBJ1-1; D possibly corresponds to TRBD1 (6 bases). CDR1 and CDR2 from the germline V gene are LNHDA and SQIVND (reference sequence). This CDR3 has 15 residues. With 6 bases removed from V and 0 bases from J, the gap between germline ends came to 14 bases. CDR3 sequence reads: CASRKQGAMNTEAFF. The CDR3 DNA follows: TGTGCCAGTAGGAAACAGGGAGCGATGAACACTGAAGCTTTCTTT. The whole variable domain, remainder taken from reference TRBV19 and TRBJ1-1, is DGGITQSPKYLFRKEGQNVTLSCEQNLNHDAMYWYRQDPGQGLRLIYYSQIVNDFQKGDIAEGYSVSREKKESFPLTVTSAQKNPTAFYLCASRKQGAMNTEAFFGQGTRLTVV.

V and J are TRBV20-1 and TRBJ2-5; D might be TRBD2 (5 bases). The CDR3 contains 13 residues. Trimming left V 3 bases short and J 4 bases short, with 12 bases between. Germline V gene sequence: CDR1 DFQATT, CDR2 SNEGSKA (reference sequence). The CDR3 nucleotides are TGCAGTGCTAGTCCGGGGATTGCAGAGACCCAGTACTTC. It codes for CSASPGIAETQYF.

This clone was seen a single time. V usage is TRBV15 and J usage is TRBJ1-3; D call uncertain. V shed 3 bases and J shed 2 bases, with 14 bases lying between them. Germline assignment: CDR1 LNHNV and CDR2 YYDKDF (reference sequence). The CDR3 totals 16 residues. CDR3 loop: CATSSRETFAGNTIYF. In nucleotides, the CDR3 is TGTGCCACCAGCAGCCGGGAGACGTTCGCTGGAAACACCATATATTTT. The whole variable domain, remainder taken from reference TRBV15 and TRBJ1-3, is DAMVIQNPRYQVTQFGKPVTLSCSQTLNHNVMYWYQQKSSQAPKLLFHYYDKDFNNEADTPDNFQSRRPNTSFCFLDIRSPGLGDTAMYLCATSSRETFAGNTIYFGEGSWLTVV.

This clone was found once. This sequence joins TRBV2 and TRBJ1-4, with 7 bases fitting TRBD1. The CDR3 covers 15 residues. V shed 4 bases and J 8 bases; nucleotides not matched to a gene: 10. Germline lookup yields CDR1 SNHLY and CDR2 FYNNEI. CDR3 DNA sequence: TGTGCCAGCAGTGGTTTGGAGGGGGCAAGCGAAAAACTGTTTTTT. As protein: CASSGLEGASEKLFF. Full variable domain (remainder filled in from reference TRBV2 and TRBJ1-4): EPEVTQTPSHQVTQMGQEVILRCVPISNHLYFYWYRQILGQKVEFLVSFYNNEISEKSEIFDDQFSVERPDGSNFTLKIRSTKLEDSAMYFCASSGLEGASEKLFFGSGTQLSVL.

The chain has TRBV3-1 (or the pseudogene TRBV3-2) and TRBJ1-1, with TRBD1 as a possible D gene (6 bases). From germline, CDR1 is LGHDT and CDR2 YNNKEL (reference sequence). This CDR3 contains 16 residues. Trimming took off 5 bases at V and 3 bases at J, with 19 bases between the two ends. The CDR3 coding sequence is TGTGCCAGCAGCAAACAACCCAGGGGTAGGGACACTGAAGCTTTCTTT. Translated: CASSKQPRGRDTEAFF.

The chain couples TRBV6-6 to TRBJ2-1; 10 positions agree with TRBD2. The trim removed 6 bases at V and 2 bases at J, leaving 4 bases unmatched. The CDR3 has 15 amino acids. The germline gives CDR1 MNHNY, CDR2 SVGAGI (reference sequence). CDR3 loop: CASRLAGDTYNEQFF. CDR3 sequence (DNA): TGTGCCAGCAGGCTAGCGGGGGACACCTACAATGAGCAGTTCTTC.

The rearrangement links TRBV4-2 to TRBJ2-1; 7 nucleotides match TRBD2. With V trimmed by 4 bases and J by 0 bases, 3 bases remained unmatched. Germline CDR1 is LGHNA and CDR2 is YNFKEQ. The length of the CDR3 is 15 residues. The CDR3 DNA reads TGTGCCAGCAGCCTCCAGCGGGGCTCCTACAATGAGCAGTTCTTC. Translated: CASSLQRGSYNEQFF.

CDR3 sequence: CASSKGQAQYF. CDR3 in DNA: TGTGCCAGCAGTAAAGGACAGGCTCAGTACTTC. The rearrangement joins TRBV12-3 or TRBV12-4 to TRBJ2-7; the match to TRBD1 covers 7 bases. The junction had 5 bases not matched to a gene; V was cut back by 5 bases and J by 10 bases. The CDR3 is made up of 11 amino acids.

This clone appeared a single time. The gene calls are TRBV10-3 and TRBJ2-7, with 8 positions matching TRBD1. Germline CDR1 and CDR2: ENHRY and SYGVKD. Trimming took 10 bases from V and 5 from J; bases not matched to a gene: 7. The CDR3 runs to 12 residues. The CDR3, as DNA: TGTGCCACCGGACAGGGAACCAACGAGCAGTACTTC. The encoded protein is CATGQGTNEQYF.

This clone was recorded only once. The CDR3 here is CANIREHREQYF. CDR3 nucleotides: TGTGCCAACATACGGGAGCATAGAGAGCAGTACTTC. The genes are TRBV6-5 and TRBJ2-7, with D possibly being TRBD2 (6 bases). V was clipped by 10 bases and J by 7 bases, with 17 bases between them. CDR3 size: 12 residues. Germline V gene sequence: CDR1 MNHEY, CDR2 SVGAGI.

This sequence joins TRBV5-5 and TRBJ2-7; TRBD1 is a possible D gene (6 bases). Trimming pared 0 bases from V and 9 bases from J, leaving 10 bases between. Germline CDR1 reads SGHKS; CDR2 reads YYEKEE (reference sequence). This CDR3 is 12 amino acids long. CDR3 sequence: CASSLDQGTQYF. The DNA for the CDR3 is TGTGCCAGCAGCTTGGACCAGGGGACGCAGTACTTC. Full variable domain (missing parts from reference TRBV5-5 and TRBJ2-7): DAGVTQSPTHLIKTRGQQVTLRCSPISGHKSVSWYQQVLGQGPQFIFQYYEKEERGRGNFPDRFSARQFPNYSSELNVNALLLGDSALYLCASSLDQGTQYFGPGTRLTVT.

The J gene is TRBJ1-2, the V gene TRBV28; perhaps TRBD1 as D (5 bases). V shed 2 bases and J shed 8 bases, with 15 bases lying between them. Germline V gene sequence: CDR1 MDHEN, CDR2 SYDVKM. This CDR3 region has 14 residues. The CDR3 DNA reads as TGTGCCAGCAGTTTAATCGCGGGGCGTGAGGGCTACACCTTC. This translates into CASSLIAGREGYTF.

This clone has a single count. J is TRBJ1-1 and V is TRBV5-1; 12 bases match TRBD1. Germline V gene sequence: CDR1 SGHRS, CDR2 YFSETQ. The CDR3 has 17 amino acids. Trimming cost V 1 base and J 5 bases; bases outside gene matches: 9. As DNA, the CDR3 is TGCGCCAGCAGCTTGCTGACCGGGACAGGGGGCAGGACTGAAGCTTTCTTT. It is translated as CASSLLTGTGGRTEAFF.

This rearrangement joins TRBV19 to TRBJ1-2; 7 bases match TRBD1. V lost 5 bases to trimming and J lost 8 bases; unmatched junction nucleotides: 8. Per germline, CDR1 LNHDA and CDR2 SQIVND (reference sequence). This CDR3 region has 13 residues. CDR3 DNA: TGTGCCAGTAGTCCGAGGACAGGTCTGGGCTACACCTTC. It is translated as CASSPRTGLGYTF. The full variable domain, with the rest looked up from reference TRBV19 and TRBJ1-2, is DGGITQSPKYLFRKEGQNVTLSCEQNLNHDAMYWYRQDPGQGLRLIYYSQIVNDFQKGDIAEGYSVSREKKESFPLTVTSAQKNPTAFYLCASSPRTGLGYTFGSGTRLTVV.